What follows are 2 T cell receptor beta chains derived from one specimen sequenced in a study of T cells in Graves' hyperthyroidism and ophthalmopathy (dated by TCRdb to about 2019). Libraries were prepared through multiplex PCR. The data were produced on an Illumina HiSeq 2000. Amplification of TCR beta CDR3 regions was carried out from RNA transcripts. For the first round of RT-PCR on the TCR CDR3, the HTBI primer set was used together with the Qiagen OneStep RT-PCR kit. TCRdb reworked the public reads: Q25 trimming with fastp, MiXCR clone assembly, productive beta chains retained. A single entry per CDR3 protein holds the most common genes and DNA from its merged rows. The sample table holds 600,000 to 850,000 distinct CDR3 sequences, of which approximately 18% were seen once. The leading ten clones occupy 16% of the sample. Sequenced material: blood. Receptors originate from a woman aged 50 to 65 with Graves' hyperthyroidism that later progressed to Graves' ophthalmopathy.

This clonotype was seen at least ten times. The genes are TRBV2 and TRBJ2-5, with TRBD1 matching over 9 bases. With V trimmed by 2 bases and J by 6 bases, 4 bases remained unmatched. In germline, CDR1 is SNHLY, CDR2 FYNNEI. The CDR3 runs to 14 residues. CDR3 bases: TGTGCCAGCAGTGAACACAGGGGGCAACAGACCCAGTACTTC. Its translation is CASSEHRGQQTQYF.

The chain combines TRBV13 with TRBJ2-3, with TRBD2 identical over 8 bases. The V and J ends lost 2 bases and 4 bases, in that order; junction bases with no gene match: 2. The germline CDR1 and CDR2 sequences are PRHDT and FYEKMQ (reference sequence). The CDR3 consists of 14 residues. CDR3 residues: CASSLQRGPDTQYF. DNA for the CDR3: TGTGCCAGCAGCTTACAGCGGGGGCCAGATACGCAGTATTTT.